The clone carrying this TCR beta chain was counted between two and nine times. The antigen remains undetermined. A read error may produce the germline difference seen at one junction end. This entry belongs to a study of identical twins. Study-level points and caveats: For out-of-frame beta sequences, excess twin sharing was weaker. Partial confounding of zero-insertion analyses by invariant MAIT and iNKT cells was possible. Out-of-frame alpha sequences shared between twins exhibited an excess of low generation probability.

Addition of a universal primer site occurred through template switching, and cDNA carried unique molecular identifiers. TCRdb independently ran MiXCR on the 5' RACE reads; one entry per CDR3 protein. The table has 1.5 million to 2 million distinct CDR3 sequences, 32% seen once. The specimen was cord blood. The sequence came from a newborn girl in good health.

CDR3 region: CASTPRGEGWKLFF. The CDR3, as DNA: TGCGCCAGCACCCCGAGAGGAGAGGGTTGGAAACTGTTTTTT. The J gene is TRBJ1-4, the V gene TRBV28; D gene ambiguous. CDR1 and CDR2 from the germline V gene are MDHEN and SYDVKM. This CDR3 region has 14 residues.